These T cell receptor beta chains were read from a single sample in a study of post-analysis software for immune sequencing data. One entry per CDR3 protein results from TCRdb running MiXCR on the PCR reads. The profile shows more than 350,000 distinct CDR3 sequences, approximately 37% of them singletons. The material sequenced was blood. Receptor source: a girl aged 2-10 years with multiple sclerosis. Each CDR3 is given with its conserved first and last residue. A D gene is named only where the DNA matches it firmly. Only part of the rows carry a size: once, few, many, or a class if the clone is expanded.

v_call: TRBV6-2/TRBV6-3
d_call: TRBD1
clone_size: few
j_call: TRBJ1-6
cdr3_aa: CASSYDRGGSSSNSPLHF
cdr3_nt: TGTGCCAGCAGTTACGACAGGGGGGGGTCATCCAGTAATTCACCCCTCCACTTT

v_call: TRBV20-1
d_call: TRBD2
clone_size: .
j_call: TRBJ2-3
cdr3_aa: CSARGVAGNPDTQYF
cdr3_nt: TGCAGTGCCAGAGGAGTAGCGGGAAACCCAGATACGCAGTATTTT

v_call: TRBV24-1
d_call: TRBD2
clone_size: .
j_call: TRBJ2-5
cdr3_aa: CATSDSVPIAGEYNEQYF
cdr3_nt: TGTGCCACCAGTGATTCCGTCCCAATAGCGGGAGAATACAATGAGCAGTACTTC

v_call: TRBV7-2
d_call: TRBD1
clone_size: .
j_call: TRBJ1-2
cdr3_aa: CASSLAAGQSYTF
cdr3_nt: TGTGCCAGCAGCTTAGCGGCGGGACAGTCGTACACCTTC

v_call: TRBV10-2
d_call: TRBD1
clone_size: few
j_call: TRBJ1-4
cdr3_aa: CASRTGSGIANEKLFF
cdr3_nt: TGCGCCAGCCGGACAGGTTCGGGGATAGCTAATGAAAAACTGTTTTTT

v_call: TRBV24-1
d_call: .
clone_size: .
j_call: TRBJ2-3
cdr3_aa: CATTRDSTDTQYF
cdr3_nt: TGTGCCACCACTAGGGACAGCACAGATACGCAGTATTTT

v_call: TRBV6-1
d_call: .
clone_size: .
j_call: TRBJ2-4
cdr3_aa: CASSKGTAPAGTKNIQYF
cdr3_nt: TGTGCCAGCAGTAAAGGGACAGCACCCGCGGGGACCAAAAACATTCAGTACTTC

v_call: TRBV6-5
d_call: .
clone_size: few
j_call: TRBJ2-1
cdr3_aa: CASFPREISSYNEQFF
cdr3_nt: TGTGCCAGCTTCCCCCGGGAGATCAGCTCCTACAATGAGCAGTTCTTC

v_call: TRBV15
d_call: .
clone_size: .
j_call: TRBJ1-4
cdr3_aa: CATSRDRAEKLFF
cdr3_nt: TGTGCCACCAGCAGAGACAGGGCGGAAAAACTGTTTTTT

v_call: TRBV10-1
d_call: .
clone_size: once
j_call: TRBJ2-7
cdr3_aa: CASSEQLGPEEQYF
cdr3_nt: TGCGCCAGCTCTGAACAGCTGGGGCCGGAAGAGCAGTACTTC

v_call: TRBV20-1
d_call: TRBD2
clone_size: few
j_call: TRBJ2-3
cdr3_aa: CSARGSTSGYTDTQYF
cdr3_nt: TGCAGTGCTAGAGGATCGACTAGCGGATACACAGATACGCAGTATTTT

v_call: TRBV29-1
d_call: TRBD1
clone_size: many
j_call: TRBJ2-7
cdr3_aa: CSVGTGSYEQYF
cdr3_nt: TGCAGCGTAGGGACAGGCAGCTACGAGCAGTACTTC

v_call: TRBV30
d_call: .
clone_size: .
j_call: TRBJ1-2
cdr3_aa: CAWSSGGGYTF
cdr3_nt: TGTGCCTGGAGTAGCGGCGGTGGCTACACCTTC

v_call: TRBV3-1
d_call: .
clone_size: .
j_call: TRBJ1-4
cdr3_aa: CASSQQLPSRTAATNEKLFF
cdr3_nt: TGTGCCAGCAGCCAACAGTTACCTAGTCGGACAGCTGCAACTAATGAAAAACTGTTTTTT

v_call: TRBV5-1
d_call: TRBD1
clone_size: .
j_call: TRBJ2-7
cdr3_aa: CASSGGQASYEQYF
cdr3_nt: TGCGCCAGCAGCGGGGGACAGGCAAGCTACGAGCAGTACTTC

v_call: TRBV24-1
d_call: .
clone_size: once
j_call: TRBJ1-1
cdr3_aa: CATSDWSSGGEAFF
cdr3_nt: TGTGCCACCAGTGATTGGTCTTCGGGCGGTGAAGCTTTCTTT

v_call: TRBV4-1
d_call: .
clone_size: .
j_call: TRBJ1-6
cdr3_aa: CASSFLILNSPLHF
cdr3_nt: TGCGCCAGCAGCTTTCTGATCCTCAATTCACCCCTCCACTTT

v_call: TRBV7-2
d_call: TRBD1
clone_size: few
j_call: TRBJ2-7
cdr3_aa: CASSLDAGTGVSYEQYF
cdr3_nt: TGTGCCAGCAGCTTAGATGCCGGGACAGGGGTTTCCTACGAGCAGTACTTC

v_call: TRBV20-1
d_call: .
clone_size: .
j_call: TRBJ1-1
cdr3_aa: CSAREGGTEAFF
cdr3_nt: TGCAGTGCTAGAGAGGGGGGCACTGAAGCTTTCTTT

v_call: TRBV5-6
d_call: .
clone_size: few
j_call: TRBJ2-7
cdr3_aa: CASSLEGLSYEQYF
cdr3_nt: TGTGCCAGCAGCTTGGAAGGCCTCTCCTACGAGCAGTACTTC

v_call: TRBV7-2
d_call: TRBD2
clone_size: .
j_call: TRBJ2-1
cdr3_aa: CASSLNLAGRISYNEQFF
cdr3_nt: TGTGCCAGCAGCCTCAACCTAGCGGGACGGATCTCCTACAATGAGCAGTTCTTC

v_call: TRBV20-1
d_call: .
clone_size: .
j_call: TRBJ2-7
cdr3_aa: CSARDRGGAYEQYF
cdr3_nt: TGCAGTGCTAGAGACCGGGGCGGAGCCTACGAGCAGTACTTC